The following is a T cell receptor beta chain sequence with its context. Its specificity is unknown. This sample was included in a study of T-cell reconstitution after alpha-beta-depleted transplantation in children. General study findings and limits: T-cell counts and diversity were attributed mostly to newly produced T cells one year after transplant. Two months or so post-transplant, alpha-beta T cells reportedly derived from several hundred expanded graft clones.

Trimming removed 2 bases at V and 6 bases at J, with 20 bases between. CDR3 length equals 16 residues. The TCRbeta library incorporated unique molecular identifiers. TCRdb reprocessed the PCR reads via MiXCR and lists one record per CDR3 protein. The repertoire holds about 590,000 distinct CDR3 sequences, with 10% to 15% as singletons. The chain combines TRBV12-3 or TRBV12-4 with TRBJ2-7; tentatively, D is TRBD2 (5 bases). The sample was PBMCs, mostly from graft donor cells, taken 360 days after TCRalphabeta/CD19-depleted stem cell transplant. This TCR came from a male patient younger than 18 who had a stem cell transplant for acute myeloid leukemia, so the T cells may come from the graft donor. CDR3 sequence reads: CASSLISAPPEGEQYF. The CDR3 DNA reads as TGTGCCAGCAGTTTAATTAGCGCCCCACCAGAGGGCGAGCAGTACTTC.